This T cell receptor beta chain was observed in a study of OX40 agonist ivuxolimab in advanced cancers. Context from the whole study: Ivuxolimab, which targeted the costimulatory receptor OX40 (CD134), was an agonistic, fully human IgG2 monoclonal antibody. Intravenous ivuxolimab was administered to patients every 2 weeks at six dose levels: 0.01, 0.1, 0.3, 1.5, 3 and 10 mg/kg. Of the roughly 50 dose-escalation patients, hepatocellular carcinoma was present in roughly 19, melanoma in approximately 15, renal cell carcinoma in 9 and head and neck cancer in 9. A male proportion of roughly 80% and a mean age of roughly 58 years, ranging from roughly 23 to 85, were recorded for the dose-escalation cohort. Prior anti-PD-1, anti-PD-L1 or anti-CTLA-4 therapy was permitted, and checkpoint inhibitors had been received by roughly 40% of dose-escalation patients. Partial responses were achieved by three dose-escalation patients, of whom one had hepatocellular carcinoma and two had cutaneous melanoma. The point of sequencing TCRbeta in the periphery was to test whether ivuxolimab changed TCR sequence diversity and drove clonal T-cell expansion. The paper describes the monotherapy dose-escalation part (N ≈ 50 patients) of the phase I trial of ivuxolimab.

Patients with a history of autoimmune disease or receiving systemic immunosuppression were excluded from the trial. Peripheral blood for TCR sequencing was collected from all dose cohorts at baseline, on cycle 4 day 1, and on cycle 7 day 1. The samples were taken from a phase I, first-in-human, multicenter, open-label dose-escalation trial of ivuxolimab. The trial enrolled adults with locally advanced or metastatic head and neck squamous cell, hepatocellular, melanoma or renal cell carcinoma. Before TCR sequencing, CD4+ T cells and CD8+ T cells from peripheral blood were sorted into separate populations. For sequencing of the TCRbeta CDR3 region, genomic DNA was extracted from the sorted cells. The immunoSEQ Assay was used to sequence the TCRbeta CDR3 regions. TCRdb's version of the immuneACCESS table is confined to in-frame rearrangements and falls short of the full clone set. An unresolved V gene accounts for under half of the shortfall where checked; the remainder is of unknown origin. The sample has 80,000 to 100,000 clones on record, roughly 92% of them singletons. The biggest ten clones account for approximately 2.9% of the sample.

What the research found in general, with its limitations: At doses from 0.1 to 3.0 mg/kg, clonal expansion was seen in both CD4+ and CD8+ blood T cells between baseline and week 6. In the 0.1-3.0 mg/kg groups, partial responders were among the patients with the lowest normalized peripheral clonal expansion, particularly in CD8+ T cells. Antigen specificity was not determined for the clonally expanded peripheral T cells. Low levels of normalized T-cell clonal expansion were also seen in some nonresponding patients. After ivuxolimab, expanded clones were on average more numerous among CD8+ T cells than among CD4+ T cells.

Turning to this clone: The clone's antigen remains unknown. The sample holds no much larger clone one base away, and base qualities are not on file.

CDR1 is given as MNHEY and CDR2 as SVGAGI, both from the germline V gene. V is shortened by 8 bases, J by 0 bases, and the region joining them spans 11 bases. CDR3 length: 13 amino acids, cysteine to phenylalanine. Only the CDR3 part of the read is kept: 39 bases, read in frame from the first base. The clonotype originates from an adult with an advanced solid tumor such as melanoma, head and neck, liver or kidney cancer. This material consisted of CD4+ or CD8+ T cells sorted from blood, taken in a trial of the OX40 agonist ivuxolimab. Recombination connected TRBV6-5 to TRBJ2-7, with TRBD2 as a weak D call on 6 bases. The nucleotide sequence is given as TGTGCCAGCCAGCCGGGAGCCTCCTACGAGCAGTACTTC. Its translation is CASQPGASYEQYF.